Given below is one T cell receptor (beta chain) in context. Authors' data handling: Researchers report that nucleated cell counts were estimated from reference gene primer amplification. Produced via immunoSEQ multiplex PCR; TCRdb's table is partial and in-frame only. The DNA gave D and trimming, while V, J and clone size come from that table. The table shows over 200,000 clones, with 82% occurring only once. CDR1 is MDHEN, CDR2 SYDVKM, per germline. Germline trimming cut 1 base from V and 5 bases from J; bases unmatched to any gene: 4. This CDR3 is 15 amino acids long. The sample belongs to a study of blood T cell repertoires in COVID-19. About the study: T cells, B-cell-depleted T cells, or PBMCs supplied cDNA or gDNA.

Two negative PCRs, clearance, or symptom resolution characterized the recovered Cohort 3 donors. Sequencing input: PBMCs or T cells enriched from blood (not recorded which). The chain is built from TRBV28 and TRBJ1-1; 10 nucleotides match TRBD1. This TCR came from a man aged 35 to 55 who had recovered from COVID-19. DNA for the CDR3: TGTGCCAGCAGTTTATCGGGACAGGGGAGGACTGAAGCTTTCTTT. Translated: CASSLSGQGRTEAFF.